The next 26 T cell receptor beta chains were all read from a single sample in a study of blood T cell repertoires in COVID-19. Only in-frame clones appear in the TCRdb table, and some are missing; sequencing was by immunoSEQ multiplex PCR. The sample includes just over 150,000 clones, about nine tenths of them seen just once. Sequenced sample: peripheral blood. These receptors were obtained from an older woman with acute or convalescent COVID-19.

The gene calls are TRBV11-2 and TRBJ1-2, with D possibly matching TRBD1 (5 bases). Germline CDR1 and CDR2: SGHAT and FQNNGV. The CDR3 has 13 amino acids. V shed 4 bases and J shed 5 bases, with 11 bases lying between them. The CDR3 DNA reads TGTGCCAGCAGCTCCTCCGGGGGGTATGGCTACACCTTC. Translation gives CASSSSGGYGYTF.

The genes are TRBV3-1 (or the pseudogene TRBV3-2) and TRBJ1-6, with D perhaps matching TRBD1 (5 bases). With 4 bases removed from V and 8 bases from J, the gap between germline ends came to 6 bases. Germline V gives CDR1 LGHDT, CDR2 YNNKEL (reference sequence). This CDR3 contains 12 residues. The CDR3, as DNA: TGTGCCAGCAGCCGGGACTATTCACCCCTCCACTTT. It yields the protein CASSRDYSPLHF.

In its sample, this clone was seen once. The V call is TRBV5-1, the J call TRBJ1-2, with D perhaps matching TRBD1 (5 bases). This CDR3 region has 13 residues. CDR1 SGHRS and CDR2 YFSETQ come from the germline V gene. Trimming left V 3 bases short and J 3 bases short, with 9 bases between. The CDR3 here is CASSSGGYYGYTF. CDR3 DNA: TGCGCCAGCAGCTCCGGGGGGTACTATGGCTACACCTTC.

The chain combines TRBV9 with TRBJ2-7; 7 nucleotides line up with TRBD2. The V and J ends lost 4 bases and 0 bases, in that order; junction bases with no gene match: 7. There are 15 residues in the CDR3. Looked up from germline, CDR1 is SGDLS and CDR2 is YYNGEE. The DNA for the CDR3 is TGTGCCAGCAGCCCCTGGCGGGGGACCTCCTACGAGCAGTACTTC. It encodes CASSPWRGTSYEQYF. The whole variable domain, filled in from reference TRBV9 and TRBJ2-7, reads DSGVTQTPKHLITATGQRVTLRCSPRSGDLSVYWYQQSLDQGLQFLIQYYNGEERAKGNILERFSAQQFPDLHSELNLSSLELGDSALYFCASSPWRGTSYEQYFGPGTRLTVT.

The V and J genes are TRBV30 and TRBJ2-2; TRBD1 might be the D (5 bases). V lost 0 bases, J lost 5 bases, and 13 bases lay in between. Germline CDR1 GTSNPN, CDR2 SVGIG (reference sequence). This CDR3 comprises 15 residues. Here the CDR3 DNA reads TGTGCCTGGAGTGTTGCTAAGTCAGGGACCGGGGAGCTGTTTTTT. Translating gives CAWSVAKSGTGELFF.

The chain uses TRBV7-2 and TRBJ2-1, with a weak D call TRBD1 (6 bases). V lost 5 bases and J lost 12, with 20 bases in between. The CDR3 spans 14 residues. From germline, CDR1 is SGHTA and CDR2 FQGNSA. As DNA, the CDR3 is TGTGCCAGCAGCCTGGGAACAGGGCGAATCGGGCAGTTCTTC. Its translation is CASSLGTGRIGQFF.

This chain uses TRBV2 with TRBJ2-1; D is uncertain. Trimming removed 2 bases from V and 0 bases from J, with 8 bases in between. The CDR3 runs to 15 residues. Germline V gives CDR1 SNHLY, CDR2 FYNNEI. This CDR3 reads CASSELVSSYNEQFF. The CDR3 DNA sequence: TGTGCCAGCAGTGAACTGGTGAGCTCCTACAATGAGCAGTTCTTC.

The V call is TRBV19, the J call TRBJ2-1; TRBD1 matches at 10 bases. This CDR3 is 17 amino acids long. Trimming cost V 7 bases and J 7 bases; bases outside gene matches: 16. Germline V CDR1 and CDR2: LNHDA, SQIVND (reference sequence). CDR3: CASTKYSLGQGKNEQFF. CDR3 nucleotides: TGTGCCAGTACCAAGTATAGTTTGGGACAGGGGAAAAATGAGCAGTTCTTC.

The chain employs TRBV20-1 and TRBJ1-5, with TRBD1 as a possible D gene (5 bases). V lost 3 bases to trimming and J lost 7 bases, with 16 bases between them. Per germline, CDR1 DFQATT and CDR2 SNEGSKA (reference sequence). This CDR3 region has 14 residues. CDR3 sequence: CSASGQAGLQPQHF. CDR3 coding DNA: TGCAGTGCTAGTGGTCAGGCAGGGTTACAGCCCCAGCATTTT.

In this sample, this clone turned up a few times. The gene calls are TRBV2 and TRBJ2-1, with 10 bases that match TRBD2. The V gene's germline CDR1 is SNHLY and CDR2 FYNNEI. The J segment lost 4 bases and the V segment lost 2 bases, leaving 5 bases of the junction unmatched. The CDR3 spans 16 residues. CDR3 amino acids: CASSESLAGGYNEQFF. For the CDR3, the DNA is TGTGCCAGCAGTGAAAGTTTAGCGGGGGGTTACAATGAGCAGTTCTTC.

A single count supports this clone. The J gene is TRBJ1-5, the V gene TRBV5-8; tentatively, D is TRBD1 (5 bases). Trimming removed 0 bases at V and 6 bases at J, with 7 bases between. Germline CDR1 SGHTS, CDR2 YDEGEE. This CDR3 has 13 amino acids. The CDR3, as DNA: TGTGCCAGCAGCTTGGGGGGCGCTCAGCCCCAGCATTTT. Translated, it gives CASSLGGAQPQHF.

The V call is TRBV11-2, the J call TRBJ1-3; unclear D gene. The CDR3 length is 13 residues. Germline CDR1 SGHAT, CDR2 FQNNGV. Between the trimmed V and J ends, which lost 7 bases and 2 bases, there was a span of 9 bases. Written as DNA, the CDR3 is TGTGCCAGCAAGACTGAGACTGGAAACACCATATATTTT. This codes for CASKTETGNTIYF.

The gene calls are TRBV6-2 or TRBV6-3 and TRBJ1-6; 8 bases are shared with TRBD1. The CDR3 consists of 12 residues. Germline CDR1 is MNHEY and CDR2 is SVGEGT. V dropped 5 bases and J dropped 14; count of bases not matched to a gene: 5. The DNA of the CDR3 is TGTGCCAGCAGTACTACAGGGGGAACCCTCCACTTT. Its protein product is CASSTTGGTLHF.

CDR3 protein: CASSQGATSGQETQYF. The CDR3 DNA reads as TGTGCCAGCAGCCAAGGGGCTACTAGCGGCCAAGAGACCCAGTACTTC. The rearrangement links TRBV3-1 (or the pseudogene TRBV3-2) to TRBJ2-5; 8 bases are a match to TRBD2. Germline CDR1 is LGHDT and CDR2 is YNNKEL (reference sequence). This CDR3 contains 16 residues. Germline trimming cut 1 base from V and 1 base from J; bases unmatched to any gene: 5.

The chain has TRBV14 and TRBJ1-2, with TRBD1 identical over 9 bases. Per germline, CDR1 SGHDN and CDR2 FVKESK. This CDR3 is built from 16 residues. Trimming took 2 bases from V and 1 from J; bases not matched to a gene: 5. Here the CDR3 reads CASSQTGTGSNYGYTF. In nucleotides, the CDR3 is TGTGCCAGCAGCCAAACCGGGACAGGGAGTAACTATGGCTACACCTTC.

This clone was counted many times. The chain carries TRBV19 and TRBJ2-6; 10 bases align to TRBD1. The CDR3 spans 20 residues. V lost 3 bases to trimming and J lost 1 base; unmatched junction nucleotides: 12. Germline V lookup: CDR1 LNHDA, CDR2 SQIVND (reference sequence). The CDR3 DNA sequence: TGTGCCAGTAGTATCGCGACAGGGGGCGTATATGGGTCTGGGGCCAACGTCCTGACTTTC. This codes for CASSIATGGVYGSGANVLTF. The variable domain in full, completed from reference TRBV19 and TRBJ2-6, reads DGGITQSPKYLFRKEGQNVTLSCEQNLNHDAMYWYRQDPGQGLRLIYYSQIVNDFQKGDIAEGYSVSREKKESFPLTVTSAQKNPTAFYLCASSIATGGVYGSGANVLTFGAGSRLTVL.

This rearrangement joins TRBV2 to TRBJ2-5; maybe TRBD2 (6 bases). This CDR3 spans 14 amino acids. CDR1 is SNHLY and CDR2 is FYNNEI in the germline V gene. With 2 bases removed from V and 5 bases from J, the gap between germline ends came to 12 bases. The CDR3 reads CASSESGGRETQYF. The CDR3, as DNA: TGTGCCAGCAGTGAATCCGGGGGAAGGGAGACCCAGTACTTC.

This chain uses TRBV19 with TRBJ2-1; 9 bases fit TRBD1. CDR1 LNHDA and CDR2 SQIVND come from the germline V gene (reference sequence). V lost 6 bases, J lost 2 bases, and 8 bases stayed unmatched. The CDR3 is 16 residues long. CDR3 loop: CASRSSGTGTYNEQFF. The CDR3 DNA is TGTGCCAGTAGATCTTCTGGGACAGGGACCTACAATGAGCAGTTCTTC.

This clone appeared once. V is TRBV19 and J is TRBJ2-1, with TRBD2 matching over 12 bases. Germline loops: CDR1 LNHDA, CDR2 SQIVND (reference sequence). The CDR3 has 17 residues. V shed 1 base and J 4 bases; nucleotides not matched to a gene: 5. CDR3 bases: TGTGCCAGTAGTATAGTACTGACTAGCGGGGGATACAATGAGCAGTTCTTC. Its translation: CASSIVLTSGGYNEQFF.

This clone was recorded only once. This chain joins TRBV7-9 and TRBJ2-3, with D tentatively TRBD1 (6 bases). The germline V gene encodes CDR1 SEHNR and CDR2 FQNEAQ (reference sequence). The CDR3 consists of 15 residues. The V gene lost 4 bases and the J gene lost 1 base, with 12 bases spanning the gap. The chain's CDR3 is CASSSVRQGTDTQYF. CDR3 in DNA: TGTGCCAGCAGCTCGGTCCGACAGGGCACAGATACGCAGTATTTT.

The gene calls are TRBV4-1 and TRBJ1-6, with D maybe TRBD1 (5 bases). Per germline, CDR1 MGHRA and CDR2 YSYEKL. The V end was cut by 1 base, the J end by 7 bases, with 17 bases between. The CDR3 sequence is 17 residues long. In nucleotides, the CDR3 is TGCGCCAGCAGCCAAGCCTATGGGGGGTCTAGGAATTCACCCCTCCACTTT. It specifies CASSQAYGGSRNSPLHF.

The chain recombines TRBV11-2 with TRBJ1-2, with 8 bases that match TRBD1. CDR1 and CDR2 (germline): SGHAT, FQNNGV. This CDR3 has 12 residues. Unmatched junction bases numbered 8, after V lost 5 bases and J lost 12 bases. The CDR3 spells CASSRGGQDHTF. The CDR3 DNA reads TGTGCCAGCAGCCGAGGGGGACAGGACCACACCTTC.

The rearrangement uses TRBV5-1 and TRBJ2-3; TRBD2 is a possible D gene (5 bases). Germline V lookup: CDR1 SGHRS, CDR2 YFSETQ. This CDR3 contains 15 residues. V was clipped by 4 bases and J by 5 bases, with 17 bases between them. The CDR3 sequence is CASSPRGSHGDTQYF. In DNA form, the CDR3 reads TGCGCCAGCAGCCCCCGGGGTAGCCACGGAGATACGCAGTATTTT. Variable domain in full (rest from reference TRBV5-1 and TRBJ2-3): KAGVTQTPRYLIKTRGQQVTLSCSPISGHRSVSWYQQTPGQGLQFLFEYFSETQRNKGNFPGRFSGRQFSNSRSEMNVSTLELGDSALYLCASSPRGSHGDTQYFGPGTRLTVL.

The rearrangement links TRBV29-1 to TRBJ2-2; 10 nucleotides line up with TRBD1. The length of the CDR3 is 16 residues. Germline CDR1 is SQVTM and CDR2 is ANQGSEA. V trimming: 6 bases; J trimming: 7 bases; junction bases outside the gene matches: 14. The CDR3 here is CSVAHGTGVFGGELFF. In DNA, the CDR3 is TGCAGCGTCGCCCACGGGACAGGGGTGTTTGGCGGGGAGCTGTTTTTT.

The rearrangement uses TRBV9 and TRBJ1-1, with TRBD1 identical over 9 bases. CDR3 size: 16 residues. V shed 4 bases, J shed 0 bases, and the junction held 7 bases outside the gene matches. Germline values: CDR1 SGDLS, CDR2 YYNGEE. CDR3 bases: TGTGCCAGCAGCCCCTGGACAGGGGCCATGAACACTGAAGCTTTCTTT. Amino acid sequence: CASSPWTGAMNTEAFF. The entire variable domain, with the rest obtained from reference TRBV9 and TRBJ1-1, is as follows: DSGVTQTPKHLITATGQRVTLRCSPRSGDLSVYWYQQSLDQGLQFLIQYYNGEERAKGNILERFSAQQFPDLHSELNLSSLELGDSALYFCASSPWTGAMNTEAFFGQGTRLTVV.

V gene TRBV27 combines with J gene TRBJ2-3; TRBD2 aligns across 9 bases. CDR3 length: 18 residues. Germline-derived CDR1 and CDR2 are MNHEY and SMNVEV (reference sequence). V was pared by 2 bases and J by 2 bases, with 11 bases of the junction left unmatched. The CDR3 region has the DNA TGTGCCAGCAGTTTAAAGCCCTTAGCGGGGGCACTCACAGATACGCAGTATTTT. Amino acids: CASSLKPLAGALTDTQYF.